The rows below give T cell receptor beta chains drawn from one sample of a study of post-analysis software for immune sequencing data. TCRdb analysed the PCR reads with MiXCR anew, one entry per CDR3 protein. This table has 750,000 to 900,000 distinct CDR3 sequences, about 43% appearing once. What was sequenced was blood. The receptors derive from a girl aged 10 to 17 with multiple sclerosis. Each CDR3 is given with its conserved first and last residue. The order of the fields is D gene, V gene, clone size, J gene, CDR3 DNA, CDR3 protein. A D gene is named only where the DNA matches it firmly. Where a row states a size, it is once, few, many or the class of an expanded clone; other rows omit it.

d_gene: TRBD2
v_gene: TRBV12-3/TRBV12-4
abundance: NA
j_gene: TRBJ2-3
CDR3nt: TGTGCCAGCAACCCGACTAGCCGGGGGACAGATACGCAGTATTTT
CDR3aa: CASNPTSRGTDTQYF

d_gene: NA
v_gene: TRBV5-1
abundance: NA
j_gene: TRBJ2-1
CDR3nt: TGCGCCAGCAGCTTGGACACCTTAAATGAGCAGTTCTTC
CDR3aa: CASSLDTLNEQFF

d_gene: NA
v_gene: TRBV7-9
abundance: few
j_gene: TRBJ2-7
CDR3nt: TGTGCCAGCAGCTTAGTTGCCGGGGGCGACGAGCAGTACTTC
CDR3aa: CASSLVAGGDEQYF

d_gene: NA
v_gene: TRBV29-1
abundance: NA
j_gene: TRBJ1-2
CDR3nt: TGCAGCGTTGGGCCAGCCCTGAACTATGACTACACCTTC
CDR3aa: CSVGPALNYDYTF

d_gene: TRBD2
v_gene: TRBV20-1
abundance: NA
j_gene: TRBJ2-1
CDR3nt: TGCAGTGCTAGAGATCGGACTAGCGGGAAACGATCGTACAATGAGCAGTTCTTC
CDR3aa: CSARDRTSGKRSYNEQFF

d_gene: TRBD2
v_gene: TRBV24-1
abundance: NA
j_gene: TRBJ2-1
CDR3nt: TGTGCCACCAGTGATACTAGCGGAACATACAATGAGCAGTTCTTC
CDR3aa: CATSDTSGTYNEQFF

d_gene: NA
v_gene: TRBV14
abundance: once
j_gene: TRBJ2-1
CDR3nt: TGTGCCAGCAGCCAAGACCAGGGACTTTATTACAATGAGCAGTTCTTC
CDR3aa: CASSQDQGLYYNEQFF

d_gene: TRBD1
v_gene: TRBV29-1
abundance: NA
j_gene: TRBJ1-2
CDR3nt: TGCAGCGTTGAGAGACAGGGGGACTATGGCTACACCTTC
CDR3aa: CSVERQGDYGYTF

d_gene: TRBD1
v_gene: TRBV30
abundance: NA
j_gene: TRBJ1-1
CDR3nt: TGTGCCTGGGCACAGGACAGGGACACTGAAGCTTTCTTT
CDR3aa: CAWAQDRDTEAFF

d_gene: TRBD1
v_gene: TRBV6-5
abundance: many
j_gene: TRBJ2-7
CDR3nt: TGTGCCAGCAGGGACAGGGGGAACCAGTACTTC
CDR3aa: CASRDRGNQYF

d_gene: NA
v_gene: TRBV29-1
abundance: once
j_gene: TRBJ1-1
CDR3nt: TGCAGCGGAAGGGGATCCGGGAACACTGAAGCTTTCTTT
CDR3aa: CSGRGSGNTEAFF

d_gene: NA
v_gene: TRBV7-2
abundance: once
j_gene: TRBJ2-5
CDR3nt: TGTGCCAGCAGCTTAGGACTTGGGGCAGGGCAAGAGACCCAGTACTTC
CDR3aa: CASSLGLGAGQETQYF

d_gene: NA
v_gene: TRBV5-1
abundance: NA
j_gene: TRBJ2-5
CDR3nt: TGCGCCAGCAGCTTGACTAGTGGGTACCAAGAGACCCAGTACTTC
CDR3aa: CASSLTSGYQETQYF

d_gene: NA
v_gene: TRBV6-1
abundance: NA
j_gene: TRBJ1-6
CDR3nt: TGTGCCAGCAGTGACCTGGGTACATCACCCCTCCACTTT
CDR3aa: CASSDLGTSPLHF

d_gene: NA
v_gene: TRBV7-3
abundance: NA
j_gene: TRBJ2-1
CDR3nt: TGTGCCAGCGGAGGACCCTCAGGCGAGCAGTTATTC
CDR3aa: CASGGPSGEQLF

d_gene: NA
v_gene: TRBV6-1
abundance: NA
j_gene: TRBJ2-7
CDR3nt: TGTGCCAGCAAAGGCAGGCCCTACGAGCAGTACTTC
CDR3aa: CASKGRPYEQYF

d_gene: TRBD2
v_gene: TRBV20-1
abundance: few
j_gene: TRBJ2-3
CDR3nt: TGCAGTGCCGCCCCCCTAGCGGGCACAGATACGCAGTATTTT
CDR3aa: CSAAPLAGTDTQYF

d_gene: NA
v_gene: TRBV20-1
abundance: NA
j_gene: TRBJ2-3
CDR3nt: TGCAGTGCTAGGGAGGGCAGGGGCACAGATACGCAGTATTTT
CDR3aa: CSAREGRGTDTQYF

d_gene: NA
v_gene: TRBV6-1
abundance: NA
j_gene: TRBJ2-5
CDR3nt: TGTGCCAGCAGTGAAGTAAGCCCAGTCTCAGGAGAGACCCAGTACTTC
CDR3aa: CASSEVSPVSGETQYF

d_gene: NA
v_gene: TRBV6-5
abundance: NA
j_gene: TRBJ1-5
CDR3nt: TGTGCCATCGGGTTTCAGGAGGGCAATCAGCCCCAGCATTTT
CDR3aa: CAIGFQEGNQPQHF

d_gene: TRBD1
v_gene: TRBV3-1
abundance: once
j_gene: TRBJ2-5
CDR3nt: TGTGCCAGCAGCCAATTCCGGGACAGGCAAGAGACCCAGTACTTC
CDR3aa: CASSQFRDRQETQYF

d_gene: NA
v_gene: TRBV20-1
abundance: NA
j_gene: TRBJ2-3
CDR3nt: TGCAGTGCTAGCGGGCAGGGGTGGGGCACAGATACGCAGTATTTT
CDR3aa: CSASGQGWGTDTQYF

d_gene: TRBD1
v_gene: TRBV27
abundance: NA
j_gene: TRBJ1-5
CDR3nt: TGTGCCAGCAGTTTAAGACGGGGCAGGGGGATCGGCAATCAGCCCCAGCATTTT
CDR3aa: CASSLRRGRGIGNQPQHF

d_gene: TRBD1
v_gene: TRBV3-1
abundance: few
j_gene: TRBJ1-1
CDR3nt: TGTGCCAGCAGCCGGAAACAGGGGGCTGGGGACACTGAAGCTTTCTTT
CDR3aa: CASSRKQGAGDTEAFF

d_gene: NA
v_gene: TRBV5-1
abundance: NA
j_gene: TRBJ1-5
CDR3nt: TGCGCCAGCAGCTTGGATGGGTTTGGCAATCAGCCCCAGCATTTT
CDR3aa: CASSLDGFGNQPQHF

d_gene: NA
v_gene: TRBV7-3
abundance: few
j_gene: TRBJ2-6
CDR3nt: TGTGCCAGCAGCTTAACAGGGGGGTACTCTGGGGCCAACGTCCTGACTTTC
CDR3aa: CASSLTGGYSGANVLTF